This T cell receptor (beta chain) was sequenced for a study of shared clonotypes between healthy human individuals. Across the whole study: A donor's plate count was three for CD4 naive and three for CD4 memory; CD8 naive had two and CD8 memory one.

All donors qualified as healthy HIV-negative adults and had experienced no recent acute infections or vaccinations. Germline trimming cut 5 bases from V and 5 bases from J; bases unmatched to any gene: 6. The CDR3 has 15 residues. Per germline, CDR1 SGHAT and CDR2 FQNNGV. Assay used: immunoSEQ multiplex PCR; TCRdb lists only in-frame clones, some missing. The table records millions of clones, more than 85% of them present only once. The chain links TRBV11-2 to TRBJ1-4; the match to TRBD1 covers 9 bases. The sequence derives from a man between 18 and 35 years old in good health. Some clones in this sample may be carry-over from other donors' samples. The material sequenced was naive CD4+ T cells from PBMCs. Described subset: CD45RA+ positively selected. As DNA, the CDR3 is TGTGCCAGCAGCACGGGGGACAGGGCGAATGAAAAACTGTTTTTT. It encodes CASSTGDRANEKLFF. Full variable domain (outside the CDR3, taken from reference TRBV11-2 and TRBJ1-4): EAGVAQSPRYKIIEKRQSVAFWCNPISGHATLYWYQQILGQGPKLLIQFQNNGVVDDSQLPKDRFSAERLKGVDSTLKIQPAKLEDSAVYLCASSTGDRANEKLFFGSGTQLSVL.